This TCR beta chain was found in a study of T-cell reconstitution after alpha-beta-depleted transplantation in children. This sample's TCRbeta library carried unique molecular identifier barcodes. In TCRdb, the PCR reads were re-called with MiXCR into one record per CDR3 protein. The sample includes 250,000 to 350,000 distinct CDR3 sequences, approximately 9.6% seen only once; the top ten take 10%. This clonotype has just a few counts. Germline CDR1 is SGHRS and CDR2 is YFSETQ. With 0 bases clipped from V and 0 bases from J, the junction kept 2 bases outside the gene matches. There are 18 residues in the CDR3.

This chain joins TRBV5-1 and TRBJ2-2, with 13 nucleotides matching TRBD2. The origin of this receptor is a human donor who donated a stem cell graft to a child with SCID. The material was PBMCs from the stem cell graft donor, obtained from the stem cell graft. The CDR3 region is CASSLGLAGGSNTGELFF. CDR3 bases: TGCGCCAGCAGCTTGGGACTAGCGGGGGGATCGAACACCGGGGAGCTGTTTTTT.